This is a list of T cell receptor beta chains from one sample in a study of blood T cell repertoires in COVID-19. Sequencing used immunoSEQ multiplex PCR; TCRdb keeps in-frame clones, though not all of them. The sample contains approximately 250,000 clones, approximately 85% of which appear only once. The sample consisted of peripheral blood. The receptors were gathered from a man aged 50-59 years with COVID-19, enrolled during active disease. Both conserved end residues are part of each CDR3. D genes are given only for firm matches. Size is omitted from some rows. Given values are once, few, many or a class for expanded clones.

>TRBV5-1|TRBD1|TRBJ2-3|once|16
CASSSGQGRPPDTQYF
TGCGCCAGCAGCTCAGGACAGGGCAGGCCCCCAGATACGCAGTATTTT
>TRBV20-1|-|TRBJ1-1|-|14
CSASPRTDITEAFF
TGCAGTGCTAGTCCCCGGACAGACATCACTGAAGCTTTCTTT
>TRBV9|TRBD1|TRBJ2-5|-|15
CASSVAGQGDQTQYF
TGTGCCAGCAGCGTAGCTGGACAGGGGGACCAGACCCAGTACTTC
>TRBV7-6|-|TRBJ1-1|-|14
CASSPAGSPGPAFF
TGTGCCAGCAGCCCGGCCGGGTCCCCCGGCCCAGCTTTCTTT
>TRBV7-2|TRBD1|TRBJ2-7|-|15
CASSLVGTGAYEQYF
TGTGCCAGCAGCTTAGTTGGGACAGGGGCCTACGAGCAGTACTTC
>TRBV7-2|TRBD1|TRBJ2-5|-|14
CASSLGGGRETQYF
TGTGCCAGCAGCTTAGGAGGGGGCAGGGAGACCCAGTACTTC
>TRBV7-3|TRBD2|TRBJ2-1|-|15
CASSLSSGGANEQFF
TGTGCCAGCAGCTTAAGTAGCGGGGGGGCGAATGAGCAGTTCTTC
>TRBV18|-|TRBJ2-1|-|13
CASSPQTDNEQFF
TGTGCCAGCTCACCACAGACAGACAATGAGCAGTTCTTC
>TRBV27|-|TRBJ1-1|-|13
CASSLRPGTKAFF
TGTGCCAGCAGTTTGCGCCCGGGGACTAAAGCTTTCTTT
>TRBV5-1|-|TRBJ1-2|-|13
CASSLTGTYGYTF
TGCGCCAGCAGCTTGACAGGAACGTATGGCTACACCTTC
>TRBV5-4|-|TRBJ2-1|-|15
CASSGPRNSYNEQFF
TGTGCCAGCAGCGGGCCCAGGAACTCCTACAATGAGCAGTTCTTC
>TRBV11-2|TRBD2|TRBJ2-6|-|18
CASSSRLATSSGANVLTF
TGTGCCAGCAGCTCCCGACTAGCTACTTCATCTGGGGCCAACGTCCTGACTTTC
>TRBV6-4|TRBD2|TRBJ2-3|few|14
CASKPGLASDTQYF
TGTGCCAGCAAACCGGGACTAGCTTCAGATACGCAGTATTTT
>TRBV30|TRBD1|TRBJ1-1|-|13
CAFWTGGNTEAFF
TGTGCCTTCTGGACAGGCGGGAACACTGAAGCTTTCTTT
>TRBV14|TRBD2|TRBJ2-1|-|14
CASSLRTSYNEQFF
TGTGCCAGCAGCCTCAGGACTAGCTACAATGAGCAGTTCTTC
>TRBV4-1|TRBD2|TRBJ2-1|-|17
CASSQGGLAGALNEQFF
TGCGCCAGCAGCCAAGGGGGACTAGCGGGGGCTCTCAATGAGCAGTTCTTC
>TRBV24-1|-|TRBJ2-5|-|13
CATSDSAGETQYF
TGTGCCACCAGTGATTCTGCGGGAGAGACCCAGTACTTC
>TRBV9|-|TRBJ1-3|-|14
CASSVQGTGNTIYF
TGTGCCAGCAGCGTCCAGGGGACTGGAAACACCATATATTTT
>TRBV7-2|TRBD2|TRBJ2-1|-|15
CASMQRGGRYNEQFF
TGTGCCAGCATGCAGCGGGGGGGCAGGTACAATGAGCAGTTCTTC
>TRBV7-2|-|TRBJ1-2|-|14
CASSLDRQGGGYTF
TGTGCCAGCAGCTTAGATCGGCAGGGAGGTGGCTACACCTTC
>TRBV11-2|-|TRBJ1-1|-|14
CASSFAGLVTEAFF
TGTGCCAGCAGCTTTGCAGGGCTGGTAACTGAAGCTTTCTTT
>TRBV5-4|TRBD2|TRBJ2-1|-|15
CASSLEAGAYNEQFF
TGTGCCAGCAGCTTGGAAGCGGGGGCCTACAATGAGCAGTTCTTC
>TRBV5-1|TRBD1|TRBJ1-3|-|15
CASSIGQGSGNTIYF
TGCGCCAGCAGCATCGGACAGGGCAGTGGAAACACCATATATTTT
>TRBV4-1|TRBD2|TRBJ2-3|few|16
CASSQTLAGGLDTQYF
TGCGCCAGCAGCCAGACGTTAGCGGGGGGGCTAGATACGCAGTATTTT
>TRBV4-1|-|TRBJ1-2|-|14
CASSQTDTRYGYTF
TGCGCCAGCAGTCAGACAGACACGAGATATGGCTACACCTTC